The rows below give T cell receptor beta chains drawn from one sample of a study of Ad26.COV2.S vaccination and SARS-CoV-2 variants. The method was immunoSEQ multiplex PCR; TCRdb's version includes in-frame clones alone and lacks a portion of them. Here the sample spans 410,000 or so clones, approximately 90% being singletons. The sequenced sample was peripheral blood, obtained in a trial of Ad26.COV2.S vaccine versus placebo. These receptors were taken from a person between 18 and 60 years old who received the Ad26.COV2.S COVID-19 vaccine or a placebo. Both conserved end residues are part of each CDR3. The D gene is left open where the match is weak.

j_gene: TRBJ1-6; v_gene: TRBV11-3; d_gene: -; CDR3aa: CASSHDSYNSPLHF; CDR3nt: TGTGCCAGCAGCCACGACAGTTATAATTCACCCCTCCACTTT
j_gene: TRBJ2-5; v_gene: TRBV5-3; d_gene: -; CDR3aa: CARSLRYRVTETQYF; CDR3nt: TGTGCCAGAAGCTTGCGCTACAGGGTAACGGAGACCCAGTACTTC
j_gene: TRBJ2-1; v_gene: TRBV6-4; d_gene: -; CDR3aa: CASSPGFMGEQFF; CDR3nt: TGTGCCAGCAGCCCAGGCTTCATGGGTGAGCAGTTCTTC
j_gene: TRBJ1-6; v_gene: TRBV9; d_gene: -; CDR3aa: CASSPTGGHSPLHF; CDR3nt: TGTGCCAGCAGCCCCACCGGGGGGCATTCACCCCTCCACTTT
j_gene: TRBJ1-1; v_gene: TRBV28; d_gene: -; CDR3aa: CASSRGLRLAFF; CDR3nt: TGTGCCAGCAGTCGAGGGCTCCGCCTGGCTTTCTTT
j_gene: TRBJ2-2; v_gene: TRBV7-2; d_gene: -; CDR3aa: CASSTGPTNTGELFF; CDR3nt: TGTGCCAGCAGCACGGGACCCACGAACACCGGGGAGCTGTTTTTT
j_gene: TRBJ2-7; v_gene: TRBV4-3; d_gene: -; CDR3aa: CASSQDSGVEQYF; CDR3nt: TGCGCCAGCAGCCAAGATTCGGGGGTCGAGCAGTACTTC
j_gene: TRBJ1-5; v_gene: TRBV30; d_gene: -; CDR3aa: CAWSGTGTVYQPQHF; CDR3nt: TGTGCCTGGAGCGGGACCGGGACCGTGTATCAGCCCCAGCATTTT
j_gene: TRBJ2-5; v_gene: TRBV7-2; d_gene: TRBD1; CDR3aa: CASSLVYRGQETQYF; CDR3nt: TGTGCCAGCAGCTTAGTTTACAGGGGGCAAGAGACCCAGTACTTC
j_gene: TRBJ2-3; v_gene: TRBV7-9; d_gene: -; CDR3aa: CASSVRLGDTQYF; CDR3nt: TGTGCCAGCAGCGTCCGACTGGGAGATACGCAGTATTTT